The 19 T cell receptor beta chains given below trace back to one sample, sequenced in a study of response to subunit inactivated influenza vaccine. MiXCR, run by TCRdb on the RT-PCR reads, gives a single entry per CDR3 protein. This table holds around 520,000 distinct CDR3 sequences, roughly 23% found once. The source material was CD4+ T cells sorted from PBMCs, sampled approximately 5 days after vaccination. All receptors come from a man aged 50 to 60 who received an inactivated influenza vaccine.

The table lists this clonotype with a few counts. The chain has TRBV12-3 or TRBV12-4 and TRBJ2-3; 13 bases are shared with TRBD2. The CDR3 extends over 16 amino acids. V lost 5 bases and J lost 5; bases outside the gene matches: 7. CDR3: CASSQGTSGVGDTQYF. Here the CDR3 DNA reads TGTGCCAGCAGTCAAGGGACTAGCGGGGTTGGAGATACGCAGTATTTT.

J is TRBJ1-6 and V is TRBV12-3 or TRBV12-4; D is uncertain. The ends were cut back, 1 base at V and 12 bases at J, with 4 bases in the middle. This CDR3 is 11 amino acids long. The CDR3 DNA follows: TGTGCCAGCAGTTTAGTCGGACCCCTCCACTTT. This translates into CASSLVGPLHF.

Only a few counts were recorded for this clonotype. The chain recombines TRBV4-2 with TRBJ2-2, with unresolved D. Trimming removed 0 bases from V and 7 bases from J, with 12 bases in between. The CDR3 has 15 amino acids. Germline CDR1 LGHNA, CDR2 YNFKEQ. CDR3 DNA: TGTGCCAGCAGCCAAGATAGGCAGCCCGGCGGGGAGCTGTTTTTT. It translates to CASSQDRQPGGELFF.

V gene TRBV5-1 combines with J gene TRBJ2-5, with 7 bases fitting TRBD2. Trimming cost V 1 base and J 1 base; bases outside gene matches: 7. The CDR3 length is 16 residues. The germline gives CDR1 SGHRS, CDR2 YFSETQ. CDR3 loop: CASSLLGTNFQETQYF. CDR3 nucleotides: TGCGCCAGCAGCTTGCTTGGGACTAACTTCCAAGAGACCCAGTACTTC.

This chain connects TRBV2 to TRBJ2-2, with D unresolved. V lost 9 bases, J lost 1 base, and 9 bases lay in between. The CDR3 runs to 13 residues. Looked up from germline, CDR1 is SNHLY and CDR2 is FYNNEI. The CDR3 is CARETENTGELFF. The CDR3 region has the DNA TGTGCCAGGGAAACAGAGAACACCGGGGAGCTGTTTTTT.

This clonotype was counted only a few times. V usage is TRBV4-1 and J usage is TRBJ2-6; D not certain. The CDR3 is 16 amino acids. V shed 7 bases and J shed 0 bases, with 13 bases lying between them. Germline values: CDR1 MGHRA, CDR2 YSYEKL. CDR3 protein: CASTDHTVSGANVLTF. CDR3 nucleotides: TGCGCCAGCACCGATCATACAGTCTCTGGGGCCAACGTCCTGACTTTC.

The CDR3 region is CASSAQVNTEAFF. The CDR3 bases are TGTGCCAGCAGTGCCCAGGTGAACACTGAAGCTTTCTTT. The rearrangement links TRBV6-4 to TRBJ1-1; D uncertain. This CDR3 comprises 13 residues. Germline V lookup: CDR1 MRHNA, CDR2 SNTAGT. Between the trimmed V and J ends, which lost 4 bases and 0 bases, there was a span of 6 bases.

This chain links TRBV7-2 with TRBJ2-1; D tentatively fits TRBD1 or TRBD2 (5 bases each). The CDR3 extends over 15 amino acids. The germline V and J ends were trimmed by 5 bases and 2 bases, with 13 bases remaining between them. Germline CDR1 reads SGHTA; CDR2 reads FQGNSA. In nucleotides, the CDR3 is TGTGCCAGCAGCAACCGGGACCCGGCCTACAATGAGCAGTTCTTC. This encodes CASSNRDPAYNEQFF.

The table lists this clonotype with a few counts. The gene calls are TRBV20-1 and TRBJ2-3; 9 nucleotides agree with TRBD2. Germline V gene sequence: CDR1 DFQATT, CDR2 SNEGSKA (reference sequence). The CDR3 contains 16 residues. V was pared by 0 bases and J by 2 bases, with 6 bases of the junction left unmatched. CDR3 loop: CSARDASSGDTDTQYF. CDR3 DNA: TGCAGTGCTAGAGATGCGTCTAGCGGGGACACAGATACGCAGTATTTT.

This clonotype was detected a few times. The rearrangement joins TRBV3-1 to TRBJ2-7; D is perhaps TRBD2 (6 bases). The CDR3 contains 18 residues. Trimming took off 0 bases at V and 0 bases at J, with 18 bases between the two ends. Germline V gene sequence: CDR1 LGHDT, CDR2 YNNKEL (reference sequence). Written as DNA, the CDR3 is TGTGCCAGCAGCCAAGATTGGGTAGGAGGGATCCTCTCCTACGAGCAGTACTTC. This codes for CASSQDWVGGILSYEQYF.

The chain is built from TRBV6-5 and TRBJ2-6; D call uncertain. CDR1 and CDR2 from the germline V gene are MNHEY and SVGAGI. The V and J ends lost 9 bases and 4 bases respectively, with 7 bases between them. The CDR3 contains 12 residues. In nucleotides, the CDR3 is TGTGCCAGTAGAGGAGGGGCCAACGTCCTGACTTTC. It translates to CASRGGANVLTF.

This rearrangement joins TRBV18 to TRBJ2-1, with D possibly called TRBD1 or TRBD2 (7 bases each). This CDR3 has 13 amino acids. Trimming left V 6 bases short and J 9 bases short, with 15 bases between. Germline CDR1 and CDR2: KGHSH and LQKENI. CDR3 residues: CASSSGGVAEQFF. The CDR3 DNA sequence: TGTGCCAGCTCGTCAGGGGGGGTAGCTGAGCAGTTCTTC. Full variable domain (missing parts from reference TRBV18 and TRBJ2-1): NAGVMQNPRHLVRRRGQEARLRCSPMKGHSHVYWYRQLPEEGLKFMVYLQKENIIDESGMPKERFSAEFPKEGPSILRIQQVVRGDSAAYFCASSSGGVAEQFFGPGTRLTVL.

The sample holds a few counts of this clonotype. The chain links TRBV3-1 to TRBJ2-7; the match to TRBD1 covers 9 bases. The J segment lost 6 bases and the V segment lost 3 bases, leaving 3 bases of the junction unmatched. Germline values: CDR1 LGHDT, CDR2 YNNKEL (reference sequence). This CDR3 is 13 amino acids long. This chain's CDR3 is CASSHDRGTEQYF. The CDR3 DNA is TGTGCCAGCAGCCACGACAGGGGGACCGAGCAGTACTTC.

This clonotype was seen ten or more times. The rearrangement links TRBV6-5 to TRBJ2-1; 12 positions agree with TRBD2. There are 15 residues in the CDR3. Looked up from germline, CDR1 is MNHEY and CDR2 is SVGAGI. V gave up 2 bases and J gave up 6 bases; unmatched junction bases: 2. DNA for the CDR3: TGTGCCAGCAGTTACGGACTAGCGGGGTTCAATGAGCAGTTCTTC. Its protein is CASSYGLAGFNEQFF.

For the CDR3, the DNA is TGCAGTGCTACTCAGGGCGGGGAGCTGTTTTTT. Translation: CSATQGGELFF. V and J are TRBV20-1 and TRBJ2-2, with D possibly matching TRBD1 (5 bases). V lost 4 bases, J lost 7 bases, and 7 bases lay in between. CDR3 length equals 11 residues. CDR1 is DFQATT and CDR2 is SNEGSKA in the germline V gene (reference sequence).

A single count supports this clonotype. The chain is built from TRBV25-1 and TRBJ2-7; D not resolved. This CDR3 is built from 13 residues. Deletions cut 8 bases from V and 3 bases from J, with 14 bases between. CDR1 and CDR2 (germline): MGHDK, SYGVNS. The CDR3 nucleotides are TGTGCCAGCTCCCCCGGTGGGCACTACGAGCAGTACTTC. It translates to CASSPGGHYEQYF.

This clonotype was counted only a few times. The chain carries TRBV7-2 and TRBJ2-1, with D possibly TRBD2 on 6 matching bases. Trimming shortened V by 7 bases and J by 5 bases, and 15 bases separated the two germline ends. The CDR3 has 14 residues. Germline-derived CDR1 and CDR2 are SGHTA and FQGNSA. DNA of the CDR3: TGTGCCAGCAAAGCGGGCGGGGCGGACAATGAGCAGTTCTTC. It yields the protein CASKAGGADNEQFF.

A few counts support this clonotype. This chain connects TRBV29-1 to TRBJ2-7; tentative D call: TRBD1 (6 bases). The germline V and J ends were trimmed by 2 bases and 4 bases, with 12 bases remaining between them. The length of the CDR3 is 13 residues. Per germline, CDR1 SQVTM and CDR2 ANQGSEA. The CDR3 bases are TGCAGCGTTGAACGCCAGGGGACGTACGAGCAGTACTTC. It codes for CSVERQGTYEQYF.

This clonotype was counted a few times. The rearrangement joins TRBV7-2 to TRBJ2-7; D remains unclear. The CDR3 is made up of 13 amino acids. Germline lookup yields CDR1 SGHTA and CDR2 FQGNSA. V was clipped by 2 bases and J by 5 bases, with 10 bases between them. CDR3 sequence: CASSLIAAHEQYF. The CDR3 DNA reads as TGTGCCAGCAGCTTAATCGCGGCCCACGAGCAGTACTTC.